The TCR beta chain described here comes from a study of T cell clonotyping in hematopoietic cell transplantation. General study results and limits: Pathologically expanded recipient clonotypes increased progressively from day 30 to day 180 as diversity fell. Cells were unsorted, so CD4 and CD8 contributions were not separated.

Points on this clone: Its cognate antigen is unknown.

In germline, CDR1 is PRHDT, CDR2 FYEKMQ (reference sequence). Trimming stripped 5 bases from V and 4 bases from J, with 14 bases between. The CDR3 consists of 14 residues. Sequenced by immunoSEQ multiplex PCR; TCRdb stores in-frame clones only, minus some. The sample yields 11,000 to 15,000 clones, 62% seen once. V and J are TRBV13 and TRBJ1-2; no clear D gene. The specimen was PBMCs. This clonotype originated in a human donor who either received an allogeneic hematopoietic cell transplant for a myeloid malignancy or was a related donor (not recorded which). Some clones in this sample may be carry-over from other donors' samples. CDR3 amino acids: CASSPGVASYGYTF. CDR3 DNA: TGTGCCAGCAGCCCGGGAGTCGCGTCCTATGGCTACACCTTC. Together with reference TRBV13 and TRBJ1-2, the CDR3 gives the full variable domain: AAGVIQSPRHLIKEKRETATLKCYPIPRHDTVYWYQQGPGQDPQFLISFYEKMQSDKGSIPDRFSAQQFSDYHSELNMSSLELGDSALYFCASSPGVASYGYTFGSGTRLTVV.